This T cell receptor beta chain was sequenced for a study of T cells expressing NK-cell markers. Looking at the study overall: Sorted T-cell subsets CD3+CD56+NKG2C+, CD3+CD56+NKG2C- and CD3+CD56-NKG2C+ were TCR beta-sequenced. Among the eight sequenced donors, seven tested HCMV-seropositive and one tested seronegative. Findings and caveats of the study: It was still unclear whether expanded NKG2C+ T cell clones were HCMV specific.

TCRdb reprocessed the 5' RACE reads, with one entry per CDR3 protein and no DNA. The sample totals 440,000 or so distinct CDR3 sequences; its top ten clones hold about 7.3%. Germline assignment: CDR1 MNHEY and CDR2 SMNVEV (reference sequence). The CDR3 has 15 residues. Concerning this clonotype itself: Its cognate antigen is unknown.

The receptor comes from a woman aged 18 to 75 in good health. The material sequenced was blood T cells: a sorted CD56 or NKG2C T cell subset, CD4+ or CD8+ T cells, or bulk PBMC T cells (not recorded which). V gene TRBV27 combines with J gene TRBJ1-1; as DNA is missing, the TRBD1 call by TCRdb cannot be tested. CDR3: CASSFRYRGDTEAFF.